This TCR beta chain was observed in a study of cytomegalovirus exposure and HLA in healthy donors. The study, taken as a whole, reports: Donors belonging to an Asian-associated ancestry cluster reportedly showed fewer N-insertions in productive TCRs than the 666-donor mean, according to what a later analysis found.

PCR involved 60 Vbeta and 13 Jbeta primers. Under the authors' procedure: Some 12 million shared chains were among the about 80 million unique TCR beta chains that a later analysis counted. Sequenced by immunoSEQ multiplex PCR; TCRdb stores in-frame clones only, minus some. V, J and clone size reflect that table, while D and trimming were determined from the DNA. The sample shows roughly 120,000 clones, roughly 70% of them seen only once. Concerning this clone itself: Its antigen is not known.

Germline CDR1 is MDHEN and CDR2 is SYDVKM. This CDR3 contains 14 residues. With 8 bases removed from V and 5 bases from J, the gap between germline ends came to 18 bases. The J gene is TRBJ2-5, the V gene TRBV28; a possible D gene is TRBD1 (5 bases). The sequencing input was PBMCs. This receptor was taken from a woman in her fifties or sixties in good health and CMV-seropositive. The CDR3 nucleotides read TGTGCCAGCCAAGACACTACGAAGGGGGAGACCCAGTACTTC. Amino acids: CASQDTTKGETQYF.